A single sample gave rise to the 5 T cell receptor beta chains below, sequenced in a study of T-cell reconstitution after alpha-beta-depleted transplantation in children. Using unique molecular identifiers, the investigators prepared the TCRbeta library. TCRdb used MiXCR to reprocess the PCR reads, holding one entry per CDR3 protein. This sample has 550,000 to 800,000 distinct CDR3 sequences; less than 15% occur once, and the top ten carry 0.75% to 0.85%. The sample here was PBMCs, taken before TCRalphabeta/CD19-depleted stem cell transplant. The receptors were sampled from a girl aged 2-10 years with congenital amegakaryocytic thrombocytopenia, due to receive a stem cell transplant.

This rearrangement joins TRBV15 to TRBJ2-1, with no clear D. The V gene's germline CDR1 is LNHNV and CDR2 YYDKDF (reference sequence). The CDR3 has 12 residues. Trimming shortened V by 0 bases and J by 8 bases, and 5 bases separated the two germline ends. The CDR3 spells CATSRDPYEQFF. CDR3 bases: TGTGCCACCAGCAGAGACCCCTATGAGCAGTTCTTC.

This clonotype was seen more than once but under ten times. The chain has TRBV5-1 and TRBJ2-1, with D perhaps TRBD2 (5 bases). The CDR3 has 15 amino acids. Germline V lookup: CDR1 SGHRS, CDR2 YFSETQ. V lost 4 bases and J lost 8, with 19 bases in between. CDR3 residues: CASSPSWEFIDEQFF. CDR3 bases: TGCGCCAGCAGCCCTTCGTGGGAGTTCATTGATGAGCAGTTCTTC.

The CDR3 DNA reads TGTGCCAGCAGTACCTCGCCGTGGCTAGCGGTCGCGAACACCGGGGAGCTGTTTTTT. It is translated as CASSTSPWLAVANTGELFF. V usage is TRBV3-1 and J usage is TRBJ2-2; 7 positions match TRBD2. The germline CDR1 and CDR2 sequences are LGHDT and YNNKEL (reference sequence). This CDR3 is 19 amino acids long. The J segment lost 0 bases and the V segment lost 6 bases, leaving 16 bases of the junction unmatched.

This clonotype has a single count. This sequence may be a read error, since a much larger clone differs from it by one base. V gene TRBV29-1 combines with J gene TRBJ2-1; D unresolved. CDR1 is SQVTM, CDR2 ANQGSEA, per germline. This CDR3 has 12 residues. The chain's CDR3 is CSVEDRSNEPFF. The CDR3 DNA reads TGCAGCGTTGAAGATCGGAGCAATGAGCCGTTCTTC.

Ten or more counts support this clonotype. The chain joins TRBV4-1 to TRBJ2-1, with D unclear. V was shortened by 9 bases and J by 0 bases, with 12 bases between the two germline ends. The CDR3 runs to 14 residues. Germline loops: CDR1 MGHRA, CDR2 YSYEKL. CDR3 nucleotide sequence: TGCGCCAGTTTGACGATGAGCTCCTACAATGAGCAGTTCTTC. Its protein is CASLTMSSYNEQFF.